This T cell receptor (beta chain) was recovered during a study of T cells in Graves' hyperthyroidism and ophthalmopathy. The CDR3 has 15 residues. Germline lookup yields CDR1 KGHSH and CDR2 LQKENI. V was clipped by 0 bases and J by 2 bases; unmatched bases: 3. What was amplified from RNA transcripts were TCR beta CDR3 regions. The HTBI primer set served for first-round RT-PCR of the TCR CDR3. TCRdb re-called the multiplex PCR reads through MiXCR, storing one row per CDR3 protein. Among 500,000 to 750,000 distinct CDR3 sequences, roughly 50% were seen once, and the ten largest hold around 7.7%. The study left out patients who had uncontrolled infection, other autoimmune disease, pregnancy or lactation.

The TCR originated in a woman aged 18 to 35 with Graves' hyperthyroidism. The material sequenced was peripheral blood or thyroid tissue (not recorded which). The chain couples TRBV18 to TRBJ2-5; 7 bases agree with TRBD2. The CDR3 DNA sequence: TGTGCCAGCTCACCACCGGGACTATCTCAAGAGACCCAGTACTTC. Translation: CASSPPGLSQETQYF. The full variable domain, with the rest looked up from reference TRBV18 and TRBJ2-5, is NAGVMQNPRHLVRRRGQEARLRCSPMKGHSHVYWYRQLPEEGLKFMVYLQKENIIDESGMPKERFSAEFPKEGPSILRIQQVVRGDSAAYFCASSPPGLSQETQYFGPGTRLLVL.